These 14 T cell receptor beta chains came from one sample sequenced in a study of regulatory T cells in long-lasting Graves disease. TCR beta libraries were built with iRepertoire HTBI primers and Arm-PCR of CDR3 regions. TCRdb itself ran the multiplex PCR reads through MiXCR, one entry per CDR3 protein. The table lists hundreds of thousands of distinct CDR3 sequences, roughly 20% of them singletons. Stated time point: persistent/refractory GD, antithyroid drugs over 5 years with positive TRAb. The authors made the TCR library using RNA they extracted from PBMCs. This material consisted of peripheral blood mononuclear cells (PBMCs), taken when the disease was refractory, from a patient treated with antithyroid drugs. The receptors stem from a female donor with Graves disease.

The rearrangement joins TRBV6-1 to TRBJ2-5, with TRBD1 matching 11 bases. The CDR3 has 12 residues. V shed 8 bases and J 5 bases; nucleotides not matched to a gene: 1. Per germline, CDR1 MNHNS and CDR2 SASEGT. The CDR3 reads CASGTGGETQYF. The CDR3 bases are TGTGCCAGCGGGACAGGGGGTGAGACCCAGTACTTC.

This clonotype was observed at least ten times. This chain joins TRBV19 and TRBJ1-5; tentatively, D is TRBD1 (5 bases). Trimming cost V 2 bases and J 1 base, with 6 bases left between them. Per germline, CDR1 LNHDA and CDR2 SQIVND (reference sequence). The CDR3 has 14 amino acids. The CDR3 DNA reads as TGTGCCAGTAGTATAACAGGCAGCAATCAGCCCCAGCATTTT. Protein sequence: CASSITGSNQPQHF.

This clonotype came up many times. The chain is built from TRBV28 and TRBJ1-2; D ambiguous. This CDR3 comprises 13 residues. Deletions cut 2 bases from V and 7 bases from J, with 11 bases between. Germline V gives CDR1 MDHEN, CDR2 SYDVKM. Here the CDR3 reads CASSLPNSLGYTF. CDR3 bases: TGTGCCAGCAGTTTACCCAATTCGCTTGGCTACACCTTC.

This chain uses TRBV7-2 with TRBJ2-7; 7 positions agree with TRBD2. V gave up 5 bases and J gave up 6 bases; unmatched junction bases: 10. Germline values: CDR1 SGHTA, CDR2 FQGNSA. The CDR3 length is 14 residues. CDR3 bases: TGTGCCAGCAGCCTACCGGGAGGATGGGGCGAGCAGTACTTC. This encodes CASSLPGGWGEQYF.

J is TRBJ2-5 and V is TRBV5-1; the D is unclear. Germline-derived CDR1 and CDR2 are SGHRS and YFSETQ. The V and J ends lost 0 bases and 2 bases respectively, with 11 bases between them. The CDR3 contains 15 residues. CDR3 sequence: CASSLAGAAQETQYF. CDR3 DNA sequence: TGCGCCAGCAGCTTGGCCGGAGCAGCTCAAGAGACCCAGTACTTC.

Turning to this clonotype: This could be a read error, since a much larger clone is one nucleotide away. CDR3 coding DNA: TGCGCCAGCAGCTCCCTACAGGCGGGCGAGCAGTACTTC. Its translation is CASSSLQAGEQYF. This sequence joins TRBV5-1 and TRBJ2-7; D assignment may be TRBD1 or TRBD2 (5 bases each). This CDR3 has 13 amino acids. Per the germline V gene, CDR1 is SGHRS and CDR2 is YFSETQ. The V and J ends lost 3 bases and 6 bases respectively, with 13 bases between them.

The J gene is TRBJ1-2, the V gene TRBV19; D is unresolved. The germline V and J ends were trimmed by 3 bases and 2 bases, with 7 bases remaining between them. The V gene's germline CDR1 is LNHDA and CDR2 SQIVND (reference sequence). The CDR3 runs to 13 residues. Here the CDR3 DNA reads TGTGCCAGTAGTATGAGCACCAACTATGGCTACACCTTC. It encodes CASSMSTNYGYTF.

This clonotype was seen a handful of times. The chain employs TRBV20-1 and TRBJ2-5; D remains unclear. With 3 bases removed from V and 3 bases from J, the gap between germline ends came to 5 bases. CDR1 is DFQATT, CDR2 SNEGSKA, per germline (reference sequence). The CDR3 consists of 11 residues. In DNA form, the CDR3 reads TGCAGTGCTAGTAGTAAAGAGACCCAGTACTTC. It encodes CSASSKETQYF.

This clonotype was detected a few times. The chain carries TRBV10-3 and TRBJ2-5; TRBD2 matches 11 bases. CDR1 ENHRY and CDR2 SYGVKD come from the germline V gene. This CDR3 spans 17 amino acids. Unmatched junction bases numbered 9, after V lost 2 bases and J lost 4 bases. Here the CDR3 reads CAISEPTSGSSLETQYF. CDR3 nucleotides: TGTGCCATCAGTGAGCCTACTAGCGGGAGTAGTTTAGAGACCCAGTACTTC.

V and J are TRBV4-2 and TRBJ2-5, with TRBD2 matching 10 bases. V lost 4 bases and J lost 5; bases outside the gene matches: 10. Germline loops: CDR1 LGHNA, CDR2 YNFKEQ. The CDR3 contains 16 residues. The CDR3 protein is CASSPLLLAGEETQYF. DNA of the CDR3: TGTGCCAGCAGCCCTCTACTGCTAGCGGGAGAGGAGACCCAGTACTTC.

As for this clonotype: A much more abundant neighbour one base away suggests this may be a read error. The V and J genes are TRBV12-3 or TRBV12-4 and TRBJ1-5; no firm D call. This CDR3 spans 13 amino acids. V lost 7 bases and J 1 base, leaving 8 bases between the germline ends. The DNA of the CDR3 is TGTGCCAGCACGCCCAGGAGCAATCAGCCCCAGCATTTT. This codes for CASTPRSNQPQHF.

There are many counts of this clonotype. The genes are TRBV28 and TRBJ1-2, with TRBD1 identical over 7 bases. The CDR3 length is 14 residues. J lost 5 bases, V lost 9 bases, and 12 bases had no gene match. Germline CDR1 reads MDHEN; CDR2 reads SYDVKM. The CDR3 sequence is CASGTESFRYGYTF. The CDR3 DNA sequence: TGTGCCAGTGGGACAGAGTCATTTCGGTATGGCTACACCTTC.

At least ten counts were recorded for this clonotype. CDR3 nucleotides: TGTGCCAGCAGGAATGGGACAATCCAAGATTCCCCCGGAAAACTGTTTTTT. Residues: CASRNGTIQDSPGKLFF. The rearrangement joins TRBV7-9 to TRBJ1-4, with D possibly matching TRBD1 (6 bases). Deletions cut 6 bases from V and 10 bases from J, with 27 bases between. This CDR3 is built from 17 residues. CDR1 and CDR2 from the germline V gene are SEHNR and FQNEAQ (reference sequence).

The chain employs TRBV9 and TRBJ2-5, with no clear D. CDR3 length equals 15 residues. The germline V and J ends were trimmed by 1 base and 10 bases, with 20 bases remaining between them. Germline CDR1 and CDR2: SGDLS and YYNGEE. The CDR3 nucleotides are TGTGCCAGCAGCGTAAGTGAGACTGCTCCTCGAGGCCAGTACTTC. Its protein is CASSVSETAPRGQYF.